This T cell receptor beta chain was recovered during a study of cytotoxic CD8 clonotypes in ibrutinib-treated CLL. Overall study: The subjects consisted of eleven to twelve relapsed/refractory and 15 treatment-naive individuals, with around 17 IGHV unmutated.

Looked up from germline, CDR1 is MNHEY and CDR2 is SVGAGI. The V end lost 2 bases, the J end lost 9 bases, and 17 bases lay between the germline ends. The CDR3 contains 16 residues. Sequencing was performed with immunoSEQ multiplex PCR; in TCRdb, only in-frame clones are kept and a portion is missing. Here the sample spans over 120,000 clones, roughly 76% being singletons. Study-wide results and caveats: Before falling back toward baseline at progression, clonality had risen at the time of ibrutinib response. Measured clonality at baseline was greater than in age-matched healthy donors and tracked with circulating CD8+ T-cell counts. The clonality rise at ibrutinib response reflected private clonotype expansion.

Turning to this clone: Its antigen is still unknown.

Sample: PBMCs, taken after 24 months of ibrutinib treatment. The origin of this receptor is a human donor with chronic lymphocytic leukemia. This chain links TRBV6-5 with TRBJ1-6; perhaps TRBD1 as D (5 bases). In nucleotides, the CDR3 is TGTGCCAGCAGTTACGGCTGGGCAGGGACCAGTTCACCCCTCCACTTT. Translating gives CASSYGWAGTSSPLHF.